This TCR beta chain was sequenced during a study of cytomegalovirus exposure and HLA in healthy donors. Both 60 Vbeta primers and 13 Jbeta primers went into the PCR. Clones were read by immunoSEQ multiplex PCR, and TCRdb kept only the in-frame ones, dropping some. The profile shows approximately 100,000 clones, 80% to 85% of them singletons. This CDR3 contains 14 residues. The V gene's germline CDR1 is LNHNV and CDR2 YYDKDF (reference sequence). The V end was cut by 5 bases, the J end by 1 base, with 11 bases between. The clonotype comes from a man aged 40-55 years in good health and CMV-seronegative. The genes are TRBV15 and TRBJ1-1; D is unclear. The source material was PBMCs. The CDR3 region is CATSSGSGNTEAFF. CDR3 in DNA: TGTGCCACCAGCTCCGGCTCGGGGAACACTGAAGCTTTCTTT.